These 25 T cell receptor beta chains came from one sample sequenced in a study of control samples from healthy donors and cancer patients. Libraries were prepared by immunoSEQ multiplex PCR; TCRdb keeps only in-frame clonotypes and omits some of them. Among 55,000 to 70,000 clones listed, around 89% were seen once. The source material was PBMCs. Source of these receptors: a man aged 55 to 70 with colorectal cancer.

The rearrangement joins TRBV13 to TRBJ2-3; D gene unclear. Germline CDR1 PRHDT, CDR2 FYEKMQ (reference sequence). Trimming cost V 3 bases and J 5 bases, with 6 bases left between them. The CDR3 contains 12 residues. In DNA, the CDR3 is TGTGCCAGCAGCTTCCGCGGAGATACGCAGTATTTT. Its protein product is CASSFRGDTQYF.

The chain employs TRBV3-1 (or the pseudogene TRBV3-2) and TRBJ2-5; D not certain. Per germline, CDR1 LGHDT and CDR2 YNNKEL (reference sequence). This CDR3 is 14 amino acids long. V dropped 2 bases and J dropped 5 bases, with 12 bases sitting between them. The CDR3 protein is CASSQSEHFETQYF. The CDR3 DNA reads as TGTGCCAGCAGCCAAAGCGAGCACTTTGAGACCCAGTACTTC.

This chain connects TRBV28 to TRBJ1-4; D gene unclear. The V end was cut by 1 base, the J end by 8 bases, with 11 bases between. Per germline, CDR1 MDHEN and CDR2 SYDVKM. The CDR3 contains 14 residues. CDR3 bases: TGTGCCAGCAGTTTATTAGTACAACGGGAAAAACTGTTTTTT. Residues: CASSLLVQREKLFF.

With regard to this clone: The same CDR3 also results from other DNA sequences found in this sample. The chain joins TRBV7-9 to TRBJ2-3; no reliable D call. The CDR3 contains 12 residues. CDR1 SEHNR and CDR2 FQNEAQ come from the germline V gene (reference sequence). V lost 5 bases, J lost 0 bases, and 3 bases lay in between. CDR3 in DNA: TGTGCCAGCAGCCTGAGCACAGATACGCAGTATTTT. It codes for CASSLSTDTQYF.

The chain's CDR3 is CASSRKTSDNEQFF. CDR3 in DNA: TGCGCCAGCAGCCGAAAAACTAGTGACAATGAGCAGTTCTTC. This chain joins TRBV5-1 and TRBJ2-1; D may be TRBD2 (5 bases). The CDR3 is made up of 14 amino acids. The germline CDR1 and CDR2 sequences are SGHRS and YFSETQ. V shed 4 bases and J shed 5 bases, with 13 bases lying between them. Full variable domain (rest looked up from reference TRBV5-1 and TRBJ2-1): KAGVTQTPRYLIKTRGQQVTLSCSPISGHRSVSWYQQTPGQGLQFLFEYFSETQRNKGNFPGRFSGRQFSNSRSEMNVSTLELGDSALYLCASSRKTSDNEQFFGPGTRLTVL.

The CDR3 coding sequence is TGTGCCAGCAGCCAATCAAGGACACTGAACACCGGGGAGCTGTTTTTT. Amino acids: CASSQSRTLNTGELFF. This chain joins TRBV16 and TRBJ2-2, with TRBD1 as a possible D gene (5 bases). V dropped 0 bases and J dropped 1 base, with 9 bases sitting between them. There are 16 residues in the CDR3. Germline-derived CDR1 and CDR2 are KGHSY and FQNENV.

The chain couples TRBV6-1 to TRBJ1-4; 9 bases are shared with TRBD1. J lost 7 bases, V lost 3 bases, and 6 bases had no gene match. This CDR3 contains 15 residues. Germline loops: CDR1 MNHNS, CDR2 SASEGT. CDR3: CASSEIDRGGEKLFF. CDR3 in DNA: TGTGCCAGCAGTGAGATTGACAGGGGGGGTGAAAAACTGTTTTTT.

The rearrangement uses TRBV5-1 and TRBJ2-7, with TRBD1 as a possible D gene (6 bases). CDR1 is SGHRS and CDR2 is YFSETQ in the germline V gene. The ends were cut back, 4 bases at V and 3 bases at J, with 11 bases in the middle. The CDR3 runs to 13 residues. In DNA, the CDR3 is TGCGCCAGCAGCGGAGACAGGAGCTACGAGCAGTACTTC. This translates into CASSGDRSYEQYF.

The CDR3: CASSRPTRRGTEAFF. CDR3 nucleotide sequence: TGTGCCAGCAGCCGCCCGACACGGCGGGGCACTGAAGCTTTCTTT. The chain combines TRBV3-1 (or the pseudogene TRBV3-2) with TRBJ1-1; unclear D gene. The CDR3 spans 15 residues. The V and J ends lost 4 bases and 4 bases respectively, with 16 bases between them. From germline, CDR1 is LGHDT and CDR2 YNNKEL (reference sequence).

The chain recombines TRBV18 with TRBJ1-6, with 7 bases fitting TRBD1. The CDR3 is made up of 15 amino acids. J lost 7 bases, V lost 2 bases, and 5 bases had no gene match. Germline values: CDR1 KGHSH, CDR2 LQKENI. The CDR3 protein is CASSPNTGANSPLHF. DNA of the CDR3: TGTGCCAGCTCACCAAATACAGGGGCCAATTCACCCCTCCACTTT. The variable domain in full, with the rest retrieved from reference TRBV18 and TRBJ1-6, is NAGVMQNPRHLVRRRGQEARLRCSPMKGHSHVYWYRQLPEEGLKFMVYLQKENIIDESGMPKERFSAEFPKEGPSILRIQQVVRGDSAAYFCASSPNTGANSPLHFGNGTRLTVT.

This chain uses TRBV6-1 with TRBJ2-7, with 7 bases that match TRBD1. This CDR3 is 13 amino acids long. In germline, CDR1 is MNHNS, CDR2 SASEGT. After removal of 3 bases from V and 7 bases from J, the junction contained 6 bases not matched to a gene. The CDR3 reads CASSETGPREQYF. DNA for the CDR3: TGTGCCAGCAGTGAGACAGGGCCCAGGGAGCAGTACTTC.

This CDR3 is CASSQDRTSPQTQYF. The CDR3 DNA follows: TGCGCCAGCAGCCAAGACCGGACTAGTCCCCAGACCCAGTACTTC. The gene calls are TRBV4-3 and TRBJ2-5; TRBD2 aligns across 7 bases. The V gene end was trimmed by 0 bases and the J gene end by 6 bases; junction bases not matched to a gene: 7. CDR3 size: 15 residues. The germline V gene has CDR1 LGHNA and CDR2 YSLEER.

The CDR3 sequence: CAITEGLAGAEQYF. The CDR3 bases are TGTGCCATCACCGAGGGACTAGCGGGAGCCGAGCAGTACTTC. The chain has TRBV10-3 and TRBJ2-7; 14 bases fit TRBD2. This CDR3 comprises 14 residues. Unmatched junction bases numbered 5, after V lost 7 bases and J lost 6 bases. Germline lookup yields CDR1 ENHRY and CDR2 SYGVKD.

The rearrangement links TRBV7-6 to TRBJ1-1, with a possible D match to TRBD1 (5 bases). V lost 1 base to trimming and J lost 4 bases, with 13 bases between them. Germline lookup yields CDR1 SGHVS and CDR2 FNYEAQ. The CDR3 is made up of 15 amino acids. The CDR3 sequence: CASSLVTGVLTEAFF. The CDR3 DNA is TGTGCCAGCAGCTTAGTTACGGGGGTCCTCACTGAAGCTTTCTTT.

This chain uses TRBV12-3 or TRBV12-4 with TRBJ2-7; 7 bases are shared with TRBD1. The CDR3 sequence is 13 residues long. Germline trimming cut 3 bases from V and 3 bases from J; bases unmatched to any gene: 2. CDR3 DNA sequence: TGTGCCAGCAGTTTCAACAGGGGCTACGAGCAGTACTTC. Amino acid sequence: CASSFNRGYEQYF.

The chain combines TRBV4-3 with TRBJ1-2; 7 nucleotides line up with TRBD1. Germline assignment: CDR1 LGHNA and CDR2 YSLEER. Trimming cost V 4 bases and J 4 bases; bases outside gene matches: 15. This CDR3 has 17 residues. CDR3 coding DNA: TGCGCCAGCAGCCCAACACGGGGGGACAGTCCGCTCTATGGCTACACCTTC. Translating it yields CASSPTRGDSPLYGYTF.

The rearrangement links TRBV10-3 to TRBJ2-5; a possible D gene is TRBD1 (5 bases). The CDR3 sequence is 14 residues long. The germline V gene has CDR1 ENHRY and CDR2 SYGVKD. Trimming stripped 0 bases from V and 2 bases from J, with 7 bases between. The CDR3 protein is CAISESGLQETQYF. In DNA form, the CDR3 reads TGTGCCATCAGTGAGTCGGGGCTACAAGAGACCCAGTACTTC.

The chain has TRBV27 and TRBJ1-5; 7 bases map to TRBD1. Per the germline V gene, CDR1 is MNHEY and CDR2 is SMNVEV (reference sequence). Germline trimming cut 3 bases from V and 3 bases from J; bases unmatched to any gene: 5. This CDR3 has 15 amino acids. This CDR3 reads CASSFLGTVNQPQHF. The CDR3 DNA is TGTGCCAGCAGTTTTTTGGGGACAGTCAATCAGCCCCAGCATTTT.

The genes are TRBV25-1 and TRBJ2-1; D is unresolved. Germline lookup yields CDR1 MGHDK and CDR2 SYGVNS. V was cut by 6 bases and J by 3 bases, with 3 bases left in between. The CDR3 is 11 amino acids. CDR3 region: CASSLYNEQFF. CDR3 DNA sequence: TGTGCCAGCAGCCTCTACAATGAGCAGTTCTTC.

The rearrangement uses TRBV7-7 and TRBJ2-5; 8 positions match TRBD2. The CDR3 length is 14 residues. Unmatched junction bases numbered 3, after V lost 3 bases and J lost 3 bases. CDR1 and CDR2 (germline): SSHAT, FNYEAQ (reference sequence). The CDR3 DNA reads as TGTGCCAGCAGCTTTAGCGGGGCCGAAGAGACCCAGTACTTC. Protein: CASSFSGAEETQYF.

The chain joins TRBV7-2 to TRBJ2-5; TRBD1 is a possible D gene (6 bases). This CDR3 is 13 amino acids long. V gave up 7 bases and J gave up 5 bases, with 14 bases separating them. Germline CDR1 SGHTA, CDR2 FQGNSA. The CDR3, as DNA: TGTGCCAGCAACAGGGATTTGGGTGAGACCCAGTACTTC. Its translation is CASNRDLGETQYF.

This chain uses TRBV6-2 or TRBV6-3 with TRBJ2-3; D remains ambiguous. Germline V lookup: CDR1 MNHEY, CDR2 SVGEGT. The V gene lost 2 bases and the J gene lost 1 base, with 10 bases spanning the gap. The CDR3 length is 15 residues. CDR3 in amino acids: CASSYRVAGTDTQYF. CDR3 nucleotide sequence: TGTGCCAGCAGTTACAGGGTGGCAGGCACAGATACGCAGTATTTT.

The CDR3, as DNA: TGTGCCAGCAGCCCCCGGCTAGCGGAAGAGACCCAGTACTTC. It specifies CASSPRLAEETQYF. The gene calls are TRBV5-5 and TRBJ2-5; 7 bases match TRBD2. The CDR3 loop spans 14 amino acids. Germline lookup yields CDR1 SGHKS and CDR2 YYEKEE (reference sequence). Trimming removed 4 bases from V and 3 bases from J; junction bases left unmatched: 6.

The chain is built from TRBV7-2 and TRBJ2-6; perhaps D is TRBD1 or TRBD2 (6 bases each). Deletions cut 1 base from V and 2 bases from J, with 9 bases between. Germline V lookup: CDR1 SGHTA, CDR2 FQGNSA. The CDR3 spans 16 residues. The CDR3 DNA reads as TGTGCCAGCAGCTTAGAGGGGGGTGCTGGGGCCAACGTCCTGACTTTC. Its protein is CASSLEGGAGANVLTF.

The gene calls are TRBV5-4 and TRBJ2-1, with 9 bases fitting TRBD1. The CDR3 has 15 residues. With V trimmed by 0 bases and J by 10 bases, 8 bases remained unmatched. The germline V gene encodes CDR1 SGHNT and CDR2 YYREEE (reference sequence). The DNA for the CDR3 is TGTGCCAGCAGCTTGGCGGGACAGGGCTGGTACGAGCAGTTCTTC. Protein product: CASSLAGQGWYEQFF.